The 27 T cell receptor beta chains presented below share a single source sample, sequenced in a study of blood T cell repertoires in COVID-19. The data were produced by immunoSEQ multiplex PCR, yet TCRdb's version contains in-frame clones alone and is incomplete. The sample carries about 130,000 clones, approximately 89% recorded once. Sequenced sample: peripheral blood. The receptors here all came from a human donor in a cohort sampled during active COVID-19.

The V and J genes are TRBV6-5 and TRBJ1-1; perhaps TRBD1 as D (5 bases). Germline lookup yields CDR1 MNHEY and CDR2 SVGAGI. Deletions cut 5 bases from V and 1 base from J, with 8 bases between. The CDR3 length is 13 residues. CDR3 amino acids: CASSQRGNTEAFF. The CDR3, as DNA: TGTGCCAGCAGTCAAAGGGGGAACACTGAAGCTTTCTTT.

V gene TRBV10-3 combines with J gene TRBJ2-3, with a tentative D call TRBD2 (6 bases). CDR1 is ENHRY, CDR2 SYGVKD, per germline. There are 15 residues in the CDR3. V was shortened by 3 bases and J by 5 bases, with 15 bases between the two germline ends. CDR3 residues: CAISDMTGVGDTQYF. CDR3 bases: TGTGCCATCAGTGATATGACGGGAGTAGGAGATACGCAGTATTTT.

The chain employs TRBV10-3 and TRBJ2-5, with TRBD2 matching over 12 bases. CDR1 and CDR2 (germline): ENHRY, SYGVKD. The CDR3 contains 16 residues. V shed 10 bases, J shed 4 bases, and the junction held 13 bases outside the gene matches. In nucleotides, the CDR3 is TGTGCCACCAAGGCCAGACTAGCGGGAGTAGGAGAGACCCAGTACTTC. It yields the protein CATKARLAGVGETQYF.

The chain couples TRBV9 to TRBJ2-5; weak D call: TRBD2 (5 bases). The CDR3 length is 15 residues. CDR1 SGDLS and CDR2 YYNGEE come from the germline V gene. Trimming left V 0 bases short and J 1 base short, with 10 bases between. The CDR3 coding sequence is TGTGCCAGCAGCGTAGCTGGCGGGTTCCAAGAGACCCAGTACTTC. This codes for CASSVAGGFQETQYF. Full variable domain (rest looked up from reference TRBV9 and TRBJ2-5): DSGVTQTPKHLITATGQRVTLRCSPRSGDLSVYWYQQSLDQGLQFLIQYYNGEERAKGNILERFSAQQFPDLHSELNLSSLELGDSALYFCASSVAGGFQETQYFGPGTRLLVL.

V is TRBV4-3 and J is TRBJ2-3; D may be TRBD2 (6 bases). V was cut by 2 bases and J by 0 bases, with 12 bases left in between. The CDR3 runs to 16 residues. Germline V CDR1 and CDR2: LGHNA, YSLEER. Here the CDR3 reads CASSQNGGISTDTQYF. In DNA form, the CDR3 reads TGCGCCAGCAGCCAAAACGGCGGGATTAGCACAGATACGCAGTATTTT.

Note on this clone: Other DNA variants within this sample encode the same CDR3. The rearrangement links TRBV11-2 to TRBJ2-7; unclear D gene. The V end was cut by 5 bases, the J end by 1 base, with 3 bases between. CDR1 and CDR2 from the germline V gene are SGHAT and FQNNGV. The CDR3 runs 11 residues. The CDR3 nucleotides are TGTGCCAGCAGCCGGTCCTACGAGCAGTACTTC. Its translation is CASSRSYEQYF. The full variable domain, with the rest looked up from reference TRBV11-2 and TRBJ2-7, is EAGVAQSPRYKIIEKRQSVAFWCNPISGHATLYWYQQILGQGPKLLIQFQNNGVVDDSQLPKDRFSAERLKGVDSTLKIQPAKLEDSAVYLCASSRSYEQYFGPGTRLTVT.

This chain links TRBV7-2 with TRBJ2-6; a possible D gene is TRBD1 (5 bases). The CDR3 sequence is 18 residues long. V lost 4 bases and J 0 bases, leaving 16 bases between the germline ends. Per the germline V gene, CDR1 is SGHTA and CDR2 is FQGNSA. Here the CDR3 DNA reads TGTGCCAGCAGCTCCGTGACAGTTCTGACCTCTGGGGCCAACGTCCTGACTTTC. Amino acids: CASSSVTVLTSGANVLTF.

The chain is built from TRBV20-1 and TRBJ2-5, with D perhaps matching TRBD2 (5 bases). CDR3 length equals 13 residues. Per the germline V gene, CDR1 is DFQATT and CDR2 is SNEGSKA (reference sequence). V lost 6 bases to trimming and J lost 2 bases, with 13 bases between them. CDR3 sequence: CSASRGFQETQYF. In DNA, the CDR3 is TGCAGTGCCAGTAGAGGGTTTCAAGAGACCCAGTACTTC.

J is TRBJ1-4 and V is TRBV4-3; 7 bases match TRBD1. CDR1 and CDR2 (germline): LGHNA, YSLEER. V was clipped by 5 bases and J by 8 bases; unmatched bases: 14. The CDR3 length is 16 residues. The DNA for the CDR3 is TGCGCCAGCAGCTTGGGGACAGTCTCTGGGTGGGAAAAACTGTTTTTT. Amino acids: CASSLGTVSGWEKLFF.

This rearrangement joins TRBV6-6 to TRBJ1-5; 8 positions match TRBD1. There are 15 residues in the CDR3. V gave up 4 bases and J gave up 2 bases; unmatched junction bases: 4. CDR1 and CDR2 (germline): MNHNY, SVGAGI (reference sequence). The CDR3 loop reads CASSFSTGGNQPQHF. As DNA, the CDR3 is TGTGCCAGCAGTTTCTCGACAGGGGGCAATCAGCCCCAGCATTTT.

The chain uses TRBV9 and TRBJ2-5; maybe TRBD2 (6 bases). Germline V CDR1 and CDR2: SGDLS, YYNGEE. Between the trimmed V and J ends, which lost 0 bases and 4 bases, there was a span of 13 bases. The CDR3 sequence is 15 residues long. As DNA, the CDR3 is TGTGCCAGCAGCGTAGGAGGAGGGATGTTAGAGACCCAGTACTTC. It is translated as CASSVGGGMLETQYF.

The chain combines TRBV7-8 with TRBJ1-6; no clear D. Trimming shortened V by 4 bases and J by 8 bases, and 3 bases separated the two germline ends. Germline V CDR1 and CDR2: SGHVS, FQNEAQ. The length of the CDR3 is 11 residues. CDR3 region: CASSSYSPLHF. DNA for the CDR3: TGTGCCAGCAGCTCTTATTCACCCCTCCACTTT.

This clone has a single count. This chain joins TRBV7-2 and TRBJ2-2; TRBD1 is a possible D gene (6 bases). V dropped 3 bases and J dropped 4 bases, with 15 bases sitting between them. The CDR3 contains 16 residues. The germline V gene encodes CDR1 SGHTA and CDR2 FQGNSA. The CDR3: CASSFPGRGSTGELFF. As DNA, the CDR3 is TGTGCCAGCAGCTTCCCCGGCAGGGGATCCACCGGGGAGCTGTTTTTT. The full variable domain, its missing parts supplied by reference TRBV7-2 and TRBJ2-2, is GAGVSQSPSNKVTEKGKDVELRCDPISGHTALYWYRQSLGQGLEFLIYFQGNSAPDKSGLPSDRFSAERTGGSVSTLTIQRTQQEDSAVYLCASSFPGRGSTGELFFGEGSRLTVL.

The gene calls are TRBV5-6 and TRBJ2-7, with 9 bases that match TRBD1. CDR3 length: 13 residues. Germline CDR1 reads SGHDT; CDR2 reads YYEEEE. J gave up 6 bases and V 4 bases, and 5 bases lay outside the gene matches. The CDR3 region has the DNA TGTGCCAGCAGCCGGACAGGGGCCAGCGAGCAGTACTTC. Protein: CASSRTGASEQYF.

The genes are TRBV14 and TRBJ1-3; D remains ambiguous. Germline CDR1 SGHDN, CDR2 FVKESK. The CDR3 runs to 16 residues. V lost 4 bases and J 0 bases, leaving 13 bases between the germline ends. CDR3 bases: TGTGCCAGCAGCCTGACCGGAGCGGGCTCTGGAAACACCATATATTTT. Protein product: CASSLTGAGSGNTIYF.

The CDR3 region has the DNA TGTGCCAGCAGCCCCGGGGATGAGGCGGAGGAAAAACTGTTTTTT. Residues: CASSPGDEAEEKLFF. The chain is built from TRBV7-9 and TRBJ1-4; D not certain. V lost 5 bases and J 8 bases, leaving 18 bases between the germline ends. The CDR3 is 15 amino acids. CDR1 and CDR2 from the germline V gene are SEHNR and FQNEAQ (reference sequence).

CDR3 DNA sequence: TGCGCCAGCAGCTTGTCGGGAGGCGGCGGGGAGACCCAGTACTTC. Protein: CASSLSGGGGETQYF. The chain combines TRBV5-1 with TRBJ2-5; 7 bases agree with TRBD2. The CDR3 spans 15 residues. Trimming took 1 base from V and 5 from J; bases not matched to a gene: 8. Per the germline V gene, CDR1 is SGHRS and CDR2 is YFSETQ.

The V and J genes are TRBV18 and TRBJ1-1; D unclear. V gave up 0 bases and J gave up 1 base, with 6 bases separating them. The CDR3 consists of 14 residues. Germline V gene lookup returns CDR1 KGHSH and CDR2 LQKENI. The CDR3 bases are TGTGCCAGCTCACCACCGGAGGAGAACACTGAAGCTTTCTTT. This translates into CASSPPEENTEAFF.

This clone appeared once. The chain uses TRBV30 and TRBJ1-1; a weak D match, TRBD1 (5 bases). This CDR3 has 14 amino acids. The germline gives CDR1 GTSNPN, CDR2 SVGIG (reference sequence). V shed 2 bases and J shed 0 bases, with 10 bases lying between them. The CDR3 sequence: CAWSPRQLNTEAFF. The CDR3 DNA is TGTGCCTGGAGTCCTAGACAGCTGAACACTGAAGCTTTCTTT.

V usage is TRBV20-1 and J usage is TRBJ2-3; 11 bases fit TRBD2. Germline trimming cut 3 bases from V and 7 bases from J; bases unmatched to any gene: 9. CDR1 and CDR2 (germline): DFQATT, SNEGSKA (reference sequence). The length of the CDR3 is 15 residues. CDR3 residues: CSASVAGGRAHTQYF. The CDR3 nucleotides read TGCAGTGCTAGTGTAGCGGGGGGGCGGGCCCATACGCAGTATTTT.

V usage is TRBV7-9 and J usage is TRBJ2-7; 8 nucleotides agree with TRBD2. Per germline, CDR1 SEHNR and CDR2 FQNEAQ (reference sequence). CDR3 length: 15 amino acids. The V segment lost 0 bases and the J segment 4 bases; nucleotides outside the gene matches: 5. The CDR3 loop is CASSLAPTSGYEQYV. In nucleotides, the CDR3 is TGTGCCAGCAGCTTAGCGCCTACTAGCGGTTACGAGCAGTACGTC.

The genes are TRBV7-2 and TRBJ2-1; the match to TRBD1 covers 7 bases. Germline lookup yields CDR1 SGHTA and CDR2 FQGNSA. The CDR3 runs 17 residues. V gave up 7 bases and J gave up 5 bases; unmatched junction bases: 17. CDR3 sequence (DNA): TGTGCCAGCATCGAGAGACAGGGACCGATTAAAGACAATGAGCAGTTCTTC. It encodes CASIERQGPIKDNEQFF.

The rearrangement uses TRBV18 and TRBJ2-7; TRBD2 aligns across 13 bases. This CDR3 has 15 amino acids. Germline assignment: CDR1 KGHSH and CDR2 LQKENI. Trimming at V came to 6 bases and at J to 7 bases, leaving 9 bases not matched to a gene. CDR3 sequence reads: CASSRGLAGVSEQYV. The CDR3 DNA reads TGTGCCAGCTCCCGCGGACTAGCGGGAGTATCGGAGCAGTACGTC.

CDR3 residues: CASSLLRGGGYEQYF. The CDR3, as DNA: TGTGCCAGCAGTTTATTGAGGGGGGGAGGCTACGAGCAGTACTTC. V is TRBV27 and J is TRBJ2-7, with D perhaps matching TRBD2 (7 bases). The V end was cut by 1 base, the J end by 3 bases, with 13 bases between. CDR3 length: 15 amino acids. Looked up from germline, CDR1 is MNHEY and CDR2 is SMNVEV (reference sequence).

V gene TRBV4-3 combines with J gene TRBJ2-1, with D possibly TRBD2 on 6 matching bases. The V end was cut by 1 base, the J end by 8 bases, with 12 bases between. CDR3 length equals 14 residues. The germline CDR1 and CDR2 sequences are LGHNA and YSLEER. The CDR3 loop reads CASSQGMGGHEQFF. The CDR3 DNA sequence: TGCGCCAGCAGCCAAGGGATGGGAGGCCATGAGCAGTTCTTC.

Comment on this clone: Sequence at one end of the junction differs from germline and may be a read error. The chain recombines TRBV11-2 with TRBJ1-1; D uncertain. In germline, CDR1 is SGHAT, CDR2 FQNNGV. The CDR3 extends over 12 amino acids. The CDR3 DNA sequence: TGTGCCAGCAGCTTAGTGAGCCTACGAGGTGGGTTT. Its translation: CASSLVSLRGGF.

This chain connects TRBV2 to TRBJ2-1, with D possibly TRBD2 on 7 matching bases. V was trimmed by 0 bases and J by 8 bases, leaving 17 bases between them. Germline V gives CDR1 SNHLY, CDR2 FYNNEI. The CDR3 spans 16 residues. The CDR3 loop is CASSEARGGLAHEQFF. The DNA for the CDR3 is TGTGCCAGCAGTGAAGCAAGGGGGGGACTTGCCCATGAGCAGTTCTTC.